These T cell receptor beta chains were read from a single sample in a study of somatic reversion in DOCK8 deficiency. TCRdb used MiXCR to reprocess the multiplex PCR reads, holding one entry per CDR3 protein. This sample has approximately 4,100 distinct CDR3 sequences, with more than 20% found just once. The sequenced material came from peripheral blood. These receptors came from a human donor in good health. The CDR3 runs from the conserved cysteine through the conserved F or W. A D gene is named only where the DNA matches it firmly. Some rows have no size entry. The others give once, few or many, or a class for an expanded clone.

TRBJ2-7,few,TRBV20-1,NA,CSAIGTSSYEQYF,TGCAGTGCTATCGGGACGAGCTCCTACGAGCAGTACTTC
TRBJ2-7,NA,TRBV5-4,TRBD1,CASSRGTASWVEQYF,TGTGCCAGCAGCCGAGGGACAGCAAGTTGGGTCGAGCAGTACTTC
TRBJ2-2,NA,TRBV20-1,NA,CSASVQGGPTGELFF,TGCAGTGCTAGCGTACAGGGAGGCCCGACCGGGGAGCTGTTTTTT
TRBJ2-7,medium-sized,TRBV12-3/TRBV12-4,NA,CASSTLRGYEQYF,TGTGCCAGCAGCACCCTAAGGGGGTACGAGCAGTACTTC
TRBJ1-2,few,TRBV12-3/TRBV12-4,NA,CASSPGQNYGYTF,TGTGCCAGCAGCCCAGGACAGAACTATGGCTACACCTTC
TRBJ1-1,few,TRBV4-1,NA,CASSRTGTANTEAFF,TGCGCCAGCAGCCGGACCGGGACCGCGAACACTGAAGCTTTCTTT
TRBJ2-7,NA,TRBV28,NA,CASSFPLGEQYF,TGTGCCAGCAGTTTCCCCCTAGGCGAGCAGTACTTC
TRBJ1-4,few,TRBV7-8,NA,CASSLARGLNEKLFF,TGTGCCAGCAGCTTAGCGAGGGGTCTTAATGAAAAACTGTTTTTT
TRBJ1-3,NA,TRBV5-1,NA,CASSLEPAFSGNTIYF,TGCGCCAGCAGCTTGGAACCCGCCTTCTCTGGAAACACCATATATTTT
TRBJ2-7,NA,TRBV11-2,TRBD1,CASSTLGTGVYEQYF,TGTGCCAGCAGCACCCTCGGGACAGGCGTCTACGAGCAGTACTTC
TRBJ1-1,NA,TRBV9,NA,CASSVEGNTEAFF,TGTGCCAGCAGCGTAGAAGGGAACACTGAAGCTTTCTTT
TRBJ2-7,NA,TRBV11-2,NA,CASSLGGLNPYEQYF,TGTGCCAGCAGCTTAGGCGGTTTAAACCCCTACGAGCAGTACTTC
TRBJ1-2,NA,TRBV3-1,TRBD1,CASSPDRAYGHTF,TGTGCCAGCAGCCCCGACAGGGCCTATGGCCACACCTTC
TRBJ1-1,NA,TRBV12-5,NA,CASGLSSAYEAFF,TGTGCTAGTGGTTTGAGTTCAGCATATGAAGCTTTCTTT
TRBJ1-5,medium-sized,TRBV12-3/TRBV12-4,NA,CASSPVRTPQHF,TGTGCCAGCAGTCCCGTCAGGACGCCCCAGCATTTT
TRBJ1-1,medium-sized,TRBV5-1,TRBD1,CASSWGQGRTEAFF,TGCGCCAGCAGCTGGGGACAGGGGAGGACTGAAGCTTTCTTT
TRBJ1-2,medium-sized,TRBV11-2,TRBD1,CASSPGTGVGYGYTF,TGTGCCAGCAGCCCCGGGACAGGGGTTGGCTATGGCTACACCTTC
TRBJ2-3,medium-sized,TRBV19,NA,CASSIRPADTQYF,TGTGCCAGTAGTATTAGGCCCGCAGATACGCAGTATTTT
TRBJ1-6,NA,TRBV20-1,NA,CSAMVWTWLTDGDGSYNSPLHF,TGCAGTGCTATGGTGTGGACTTGGTTGACAGATGGGGATGGCTCCTATAATTCACCCCTCCACTTT
TRBJ2-1,few,TRBV5-4,TRBD1,CASSFKGAVGEQFF,TGTGCCAGCAGCTTCAAGGGGGCCGTCGGTGAGCAGTTCTTC
TRBJ1-1,medium-sized,TRBV28,NA,CASSFWVRGAEAFF,TGTGCCAGCAGTTTCTGGGTTAGGGGTGCTGAAGCTTTCTTT
TRBJ1-4,few,TRBV28,TRBD1,CASSPGGTGVEKLFF,TGTGCCAGCAGTCCCGGGGGGACAGGGGTTGAAAAACTGTTTTTT
TRBJ2-7,few,TRBV4-1,NA,CASSHFLDEQYF,TGCGCCAGCAGCCATTTTCTCGACGAGCAGTACTTC